This TCR beta chain was captured in a study of shared clonotypes between healthy human individuals. Every donor was a Caucasian adult from Nashville, Tennessee. The CD4+ fraction was divided into a CD45RA+ naive subset and a CD45RA-negative memory subset. Profiled with immunoSEQ multiplex PCR; TCRdb holds only in-frame clones, not every one. The table has 2 million to 2.5 million clones, 85% to 95% seen once. Germline CDR1 SQVTM, CDR2 ANQGSEA. Unmatched junction bases numbered 3, after V lost 1 base and J lost 5 bases. CDR3 size: 14 residues. The chain combines TRBV29-1 with TRBJ2-1; 9 bases map to TRBD2. This sequence was found in a man aged 18 to 29 in good health. Material: naive CD4+ T cells sorted from blood. Subset described: CD45RA+ positively selected. CDR3 amino acids: CSVEGAGGHNEQFF. As DNA, the CDR3 is TGCAGCGTTGAAGGAGCGGGGGGCCACAATGAGCAGTTCTTC.